This TCR beta chain was captured in a study of graft-versus-host responses after intestinal transplantation. Study background: All recipients were given anti-thymocyte globulin induction, and tacrolimus and steroids were then administered for three to four years.

Profiled with immunoSEQ multiplex PCR; TCRdb holds only in-frame clones, not every one. The data hold 35,000 to 45,000 clones, with around 95% observed a single time. Comments on this clone: The antigen remains unidentified.

The CDR3 runs to 14 residues. The ends lost 5 bases at V and 2 bases at J; junction bases unmatched: 6. Germline V gene data show CDR1 as GTSNPN and CDR2 as SVGIG (reference sequence). The chain has TRBV30 and TRBJ1-5; 7 bases align to TRBD1. The TCR sequence derives from a human donor who was the organ donor for an intestinal transplant. The sample was unstimulated CD8+ T cells sorted from spleen or lymph node cells, taken before transplant. The CDR3 DNA follows: TGTGCCTGGGCAGGGGGAGTAGGCAATCAGCCCCAGCATTTT. Its translation is CAWAGGVGNQPQHF.